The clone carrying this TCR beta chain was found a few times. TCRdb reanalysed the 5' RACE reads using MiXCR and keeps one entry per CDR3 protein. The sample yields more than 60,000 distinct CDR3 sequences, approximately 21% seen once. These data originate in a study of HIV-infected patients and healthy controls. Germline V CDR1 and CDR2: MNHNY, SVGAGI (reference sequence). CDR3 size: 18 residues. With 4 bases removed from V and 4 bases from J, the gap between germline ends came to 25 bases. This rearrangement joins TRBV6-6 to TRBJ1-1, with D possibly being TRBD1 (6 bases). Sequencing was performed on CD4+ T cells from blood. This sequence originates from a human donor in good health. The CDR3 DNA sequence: TGTGCCAGCAGTTCGACAGGACACCTCGTATTGAACCCCACTGAAGCTTTCTTT. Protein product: CASSSTGHLVLNPTEAFF.